What follows describes a single T cell receptor (beta chain). The germline gives CDR1 MNHNS, CDR2 SASEGT. Trimming left V 0 bases short and J 14 bases short, with 17 bases between. CDR3 length equals 15 residues. This sample was included in a study of blood T cell repertoires in COVID-19. Data came from immunoSEQ multiplex PCR; TCRdb stores just in-frame clones and leaves some out. The table records a few hundred thousand clones, more than 85% of them present only once. This TCR was sampled from a woman younger than 45 who had recovered from COVID-19. This sequence joins TRBV6-1 and TRBJ1-6; possible D gene TRBD1, 6 bases. Sequencing was performed on PBMCs or T cells enriched from blood (not recorded which). The CDR3 loop is CASSEATGGPFTLHF. CDR3 sequence (DNA): TGTGCCAGCAGTGAAGCGACGGGGGGGCCGTTCACCCTCCACTTT.